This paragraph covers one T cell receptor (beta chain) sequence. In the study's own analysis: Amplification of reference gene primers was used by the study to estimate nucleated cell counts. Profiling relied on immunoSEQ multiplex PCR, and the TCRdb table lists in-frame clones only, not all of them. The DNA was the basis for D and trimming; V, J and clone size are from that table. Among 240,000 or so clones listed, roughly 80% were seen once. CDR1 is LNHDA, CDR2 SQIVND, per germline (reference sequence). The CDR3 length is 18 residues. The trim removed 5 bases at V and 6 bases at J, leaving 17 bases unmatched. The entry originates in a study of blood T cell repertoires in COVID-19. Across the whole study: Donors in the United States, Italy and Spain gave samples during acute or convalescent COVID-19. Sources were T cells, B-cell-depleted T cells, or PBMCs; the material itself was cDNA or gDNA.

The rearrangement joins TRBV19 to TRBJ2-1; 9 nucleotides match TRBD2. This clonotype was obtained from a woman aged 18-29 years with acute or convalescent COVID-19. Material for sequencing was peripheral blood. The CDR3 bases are TGTGCCAGTAGTTTCCACCTCCCAGTAGCGGGAGAAGGCAATGAGCAGTTCTTC. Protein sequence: CASSFHLPVAGEGNEQFF.